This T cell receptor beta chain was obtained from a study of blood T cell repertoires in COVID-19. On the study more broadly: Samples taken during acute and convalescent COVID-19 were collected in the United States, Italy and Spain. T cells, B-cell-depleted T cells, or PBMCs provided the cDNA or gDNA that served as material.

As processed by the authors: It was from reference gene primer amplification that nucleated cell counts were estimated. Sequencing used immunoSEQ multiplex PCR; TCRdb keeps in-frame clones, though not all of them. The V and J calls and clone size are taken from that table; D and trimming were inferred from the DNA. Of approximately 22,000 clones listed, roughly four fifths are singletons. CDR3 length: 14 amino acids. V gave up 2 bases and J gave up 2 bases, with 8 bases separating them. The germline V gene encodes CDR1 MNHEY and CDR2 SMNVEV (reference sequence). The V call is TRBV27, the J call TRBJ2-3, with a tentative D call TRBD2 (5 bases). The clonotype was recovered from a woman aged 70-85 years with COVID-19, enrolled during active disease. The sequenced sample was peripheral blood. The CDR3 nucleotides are TGTGCCAGCAGTTTAGGGAGATTCACAGATACGCAGTATTTT. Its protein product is CASSLGRFTDTQYF.